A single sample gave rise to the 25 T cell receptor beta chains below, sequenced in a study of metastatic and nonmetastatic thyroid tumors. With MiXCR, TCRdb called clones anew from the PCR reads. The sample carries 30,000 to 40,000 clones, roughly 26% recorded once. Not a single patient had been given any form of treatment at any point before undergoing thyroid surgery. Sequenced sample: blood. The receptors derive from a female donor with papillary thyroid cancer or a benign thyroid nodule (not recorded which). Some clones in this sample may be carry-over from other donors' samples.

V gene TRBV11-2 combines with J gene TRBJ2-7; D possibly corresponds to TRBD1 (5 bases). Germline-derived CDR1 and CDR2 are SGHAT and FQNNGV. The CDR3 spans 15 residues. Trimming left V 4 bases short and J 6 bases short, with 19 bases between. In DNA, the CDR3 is TGTGCCAGCAGCTCTCTGCAGGGTTCCACTGTCGAGCAGTACTTC. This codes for CASSSLQGSTVEQYF.

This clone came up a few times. The CDR3 DNA reads TGTGCCAGCAGCTTAGATGGGACAGGGACGGGGCAGCCCCAGCATTTT. Translation: CASSLDGTGTGQPQHF. The chain links TRBV7-8 to TRBJ1-5; 9 bases are a match to TRBD1. V shed 1 base and J 7 bases; nucleotides not matched to a gene: 8. Germline CDR1 is SGHVS and CDR2 is FQNEAQ. The CDR3 covers 16 residues. The variable domain in full, completed from reference TRBV7-8 and TRBJ1-5, reads GAGVSQSPRYKVAKRGQDVALRCDPISGHVSLFWYQQALGQGPEFLTYFQNEAQLDKSGLPSDRFFAERPEGSVSTLKIQRTQQEDSAVYLCASSLDGTGTGQPQHFGDGTRLSIL.

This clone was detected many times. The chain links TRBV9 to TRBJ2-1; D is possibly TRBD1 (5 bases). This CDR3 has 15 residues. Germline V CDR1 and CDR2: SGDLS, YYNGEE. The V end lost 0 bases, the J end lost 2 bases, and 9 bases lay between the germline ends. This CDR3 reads CASSVGGGAYNEQFF. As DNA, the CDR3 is TGTGCCAGCAGCGTAGGGGGCGGAGCCTACAATGAGCAGTTCTTC.

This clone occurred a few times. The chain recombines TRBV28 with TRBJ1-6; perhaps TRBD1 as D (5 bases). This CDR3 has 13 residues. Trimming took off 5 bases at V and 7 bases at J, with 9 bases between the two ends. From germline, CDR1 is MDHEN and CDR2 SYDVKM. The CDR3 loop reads CASSRDSNSPLHF. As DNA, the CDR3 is TGTGCCAGCAGTCGTGACAGCAATTCACCCCTCCACTTT.

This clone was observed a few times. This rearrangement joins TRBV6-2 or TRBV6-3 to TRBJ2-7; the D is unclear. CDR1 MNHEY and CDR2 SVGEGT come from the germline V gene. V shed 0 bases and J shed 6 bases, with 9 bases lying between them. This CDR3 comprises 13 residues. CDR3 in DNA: TGTGCCAGCAGTTACTCTAGCTCCCGCGAGCAGTACTTC. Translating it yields CASSYSSSREQYF.

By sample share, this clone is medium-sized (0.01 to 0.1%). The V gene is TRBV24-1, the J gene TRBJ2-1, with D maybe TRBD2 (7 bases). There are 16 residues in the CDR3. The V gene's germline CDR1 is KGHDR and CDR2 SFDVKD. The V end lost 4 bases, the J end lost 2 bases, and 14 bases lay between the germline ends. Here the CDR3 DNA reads TGTGCCACCAGTGACCCGGTAGGGGGGGCCTACAATGAGCAGTTCTTC. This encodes CATSDPVGGAYNEQFF.

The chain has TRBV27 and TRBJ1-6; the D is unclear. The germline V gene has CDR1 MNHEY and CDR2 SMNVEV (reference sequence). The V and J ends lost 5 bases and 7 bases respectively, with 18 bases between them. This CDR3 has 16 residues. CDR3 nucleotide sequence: TGTGCCAGCAGTATTTCAGCCATCGTAAGAAATTCACCCCTCCACTTT. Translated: CASSISAIVRNSPLHF.

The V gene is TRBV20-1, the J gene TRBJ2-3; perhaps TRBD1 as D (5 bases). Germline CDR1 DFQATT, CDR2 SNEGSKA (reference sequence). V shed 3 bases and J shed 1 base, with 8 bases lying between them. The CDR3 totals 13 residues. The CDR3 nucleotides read TGCAGTGCTAGTTTCAGGGGCACAGATACGCAGTATTTT. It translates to CSASFRGTDTQYF.

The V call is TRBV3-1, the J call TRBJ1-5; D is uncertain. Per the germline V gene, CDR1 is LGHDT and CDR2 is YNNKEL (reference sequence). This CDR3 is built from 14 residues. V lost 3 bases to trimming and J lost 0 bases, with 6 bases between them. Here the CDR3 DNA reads TGTGCCAGCAGCCACGACACTAGCAATCAGCCCCAGCATTTT. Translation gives CASSHDTSNQPQHF.

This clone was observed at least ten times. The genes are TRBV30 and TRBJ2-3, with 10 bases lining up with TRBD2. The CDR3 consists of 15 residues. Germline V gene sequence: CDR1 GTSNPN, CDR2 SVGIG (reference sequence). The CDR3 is CALEGSGGSGDTQYF. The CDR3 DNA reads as TGTGCTTTAGAGGGTAGCGGGGGGTCTGGAGATACGCAGTATTTT. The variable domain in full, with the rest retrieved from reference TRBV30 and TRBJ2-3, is SQTIHQWPATLVQPVGSPLSLECTVEGTSNPNLYWYRQAAGRGLQLLFYSVGIGQISSEVPQNLSASRPQDRQFILSSKKLLLSDSGFYLCALEGSGGSGDTQYFGPGTRLTVL.

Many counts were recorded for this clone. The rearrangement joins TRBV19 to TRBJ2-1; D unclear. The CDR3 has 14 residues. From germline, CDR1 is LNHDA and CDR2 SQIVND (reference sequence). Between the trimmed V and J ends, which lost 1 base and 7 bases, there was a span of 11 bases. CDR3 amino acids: CASSIGPGGNEQFF. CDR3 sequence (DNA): TGTGCCAGTAGTATAGGTCCAGGTGGGAATGAGCAGTTCTTC.

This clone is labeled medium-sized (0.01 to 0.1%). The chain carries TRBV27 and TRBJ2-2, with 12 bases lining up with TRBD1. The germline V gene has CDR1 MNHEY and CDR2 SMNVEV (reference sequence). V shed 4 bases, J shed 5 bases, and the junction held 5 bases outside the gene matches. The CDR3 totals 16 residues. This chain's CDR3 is CASSSGTGGLTGELFF. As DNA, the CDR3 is TGTGCCAGCAGTTCCGGGACAGGGGGCCTGACCGGGGAGCTGTTTTTT.

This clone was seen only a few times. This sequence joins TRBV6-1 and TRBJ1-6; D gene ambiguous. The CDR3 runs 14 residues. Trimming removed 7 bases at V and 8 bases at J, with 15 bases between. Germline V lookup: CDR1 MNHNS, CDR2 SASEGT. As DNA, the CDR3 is TGTGCCAGCATAGGAGACCGTTGGGATTCACCCCTCCACTTT. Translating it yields CASIGDRWDSPLHF.

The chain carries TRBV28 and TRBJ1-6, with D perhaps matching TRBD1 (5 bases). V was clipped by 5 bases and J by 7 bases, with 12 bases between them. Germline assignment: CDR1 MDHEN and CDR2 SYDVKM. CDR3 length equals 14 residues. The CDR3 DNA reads TGTGCCAGCAGTCAGGGCGGCGCAAATTCACCCCTCCACTTT. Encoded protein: CASSQGGANSPLHF.

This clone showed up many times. The CDR3 protein is CASSRRGLGNTEAFF. Here the CDR3 DNA reads TGCGCCAGCAGCCGCAGGGGGCTGGGGAACACTGAAGCTTTCTTT. The V gene is TRBV4-1, the J gene TRBJ1-1; 8 nucleotides agree with TRBD1. Trimming removed 4 bases from V and 1 base from J; junction bases left unmatched: 5. CDR1 MGHRA and CDR2 YSYEKL come from the germline V gene. This CDR3 spans 15 amino acids.

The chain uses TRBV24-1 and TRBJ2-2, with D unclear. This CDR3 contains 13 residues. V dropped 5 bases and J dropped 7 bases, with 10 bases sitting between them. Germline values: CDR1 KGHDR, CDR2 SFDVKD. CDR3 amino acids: CATSAPSSGELFF. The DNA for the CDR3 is TGTGCCACCAGTGCCCCTTCAAGCGGGGAGCTGTTTTTT.

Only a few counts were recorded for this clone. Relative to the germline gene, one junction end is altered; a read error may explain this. DNA of the CDR3: TGTGCCAGCAGTTTCCCCCGGAGCAGGGACAGGCGGGGCACTGAAGCTTCCTTT. The encoded protein is CASSFPRSRDRRGTEASF. This chain uses TRBV28 with TRBJ1-1; TRBD1 aligns across 8 bases. Germline lookup yields CDR1 MDHEN and CDR2 SYDVKM. This CDR3 spans 18 amino acids.

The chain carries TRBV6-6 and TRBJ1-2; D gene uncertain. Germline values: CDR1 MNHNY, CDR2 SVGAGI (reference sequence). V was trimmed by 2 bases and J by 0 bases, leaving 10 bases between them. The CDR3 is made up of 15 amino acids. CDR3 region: CASSYPPKSNYGYTF. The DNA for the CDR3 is TGTGCCAGCAGTTACCCCCCGAAGTCTAACTATGGCTACACCTTC.

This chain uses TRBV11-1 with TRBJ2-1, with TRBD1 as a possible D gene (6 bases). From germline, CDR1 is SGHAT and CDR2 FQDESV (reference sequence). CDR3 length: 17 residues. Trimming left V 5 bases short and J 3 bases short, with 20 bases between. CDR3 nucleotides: TGTGCCAGCAGCCCACCTCCCCGGGACAAGAGCTACAATGAGCAGTTCTTC. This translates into CASSPPPRDKSYNEQFF.

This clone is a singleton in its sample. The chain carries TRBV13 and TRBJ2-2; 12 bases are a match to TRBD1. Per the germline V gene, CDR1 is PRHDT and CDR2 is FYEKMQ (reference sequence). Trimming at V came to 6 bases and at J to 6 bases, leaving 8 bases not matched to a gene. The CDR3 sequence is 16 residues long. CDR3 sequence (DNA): TGTGCCAGCAGTCATTTCGGGACAGGGGGCCCCGGGGAGCTGTTTTTT. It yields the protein CASSHFGTGGPGELFF.

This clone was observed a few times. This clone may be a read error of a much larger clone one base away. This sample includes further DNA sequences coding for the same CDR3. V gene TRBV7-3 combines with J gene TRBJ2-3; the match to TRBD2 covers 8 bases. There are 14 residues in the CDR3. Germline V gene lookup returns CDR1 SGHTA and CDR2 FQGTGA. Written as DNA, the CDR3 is TGTGCCAGCAGCTTCGGACTAGCAACAGATACGCAGTACTTT. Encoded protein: CASSFGLATDTQYF.

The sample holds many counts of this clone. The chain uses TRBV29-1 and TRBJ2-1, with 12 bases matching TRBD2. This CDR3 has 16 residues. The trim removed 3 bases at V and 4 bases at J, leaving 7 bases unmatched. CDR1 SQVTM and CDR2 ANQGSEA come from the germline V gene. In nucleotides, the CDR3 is TGCAGCGTTGACCCACGACTAGCGGGAGAGTACAATGAGCAGTTCTTC. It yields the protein CSVDPRLAGEYNEQFF.

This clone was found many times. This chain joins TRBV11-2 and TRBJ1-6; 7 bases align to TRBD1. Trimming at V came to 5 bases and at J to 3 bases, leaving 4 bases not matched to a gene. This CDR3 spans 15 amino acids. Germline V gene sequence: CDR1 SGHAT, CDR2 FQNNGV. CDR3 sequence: CASSARDSYNSPLHF. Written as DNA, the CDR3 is TGTGCCAGCAGCGCCCGGGACAGCTATAATTCACCCCTCCACTTT.

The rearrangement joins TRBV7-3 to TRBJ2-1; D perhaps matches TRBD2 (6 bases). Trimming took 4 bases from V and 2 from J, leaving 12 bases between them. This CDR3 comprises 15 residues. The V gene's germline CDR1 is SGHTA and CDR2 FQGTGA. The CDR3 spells CASSYSGGAYNEQFF. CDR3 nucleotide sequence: TGTGCCAGCAGCTACAGTGGCGGGGCCTACAATGAGCAGTTCTTC.

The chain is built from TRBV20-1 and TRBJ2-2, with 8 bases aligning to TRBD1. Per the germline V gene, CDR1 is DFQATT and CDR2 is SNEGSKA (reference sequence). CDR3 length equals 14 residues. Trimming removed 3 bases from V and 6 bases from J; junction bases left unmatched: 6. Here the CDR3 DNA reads TGCAGTGCTAGCTTCATACAGGGGGCCGGGGAGCTGTTTTTT. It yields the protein CSASFIQGAGELFF.